Below, 10 T cell receptor beta chains from the same sample are listed, as sequenced in a study of blood T cell repertoires in COVID-19 (dated by TCRdb to 2018 to 2020). The method behind the library was the immunoSEQ multiplex PCR assay. TCRdb's version of the immuneACCESS table is confined to in-frame rearrangements and falls short of the full clone set. An unresolved V gene accounts for under half of the shortfall where checked; the remainder is of unknown origin. Recorded for this sample are about 110,000 clones; about 79% of them occurred a single time. 7% to 9% of the sample comes from the top ten. The sample was peripheral blood. These receptors were obtained from a woman older than 75 with active or convalescent COVID-19.

The chain carries TRBV27 and TRBJ2-7, with a tentative D call TRBD2 (6 bases). The CDR3 loop spans 15 amino acids. Trimming shortened V by 4 bases and J by 2 bases, and 15 bases separated the two germline ends. The germline V gene encodes CDR1 MNHEY and CDR2 SMNVEV (reference sequence). CDR3 DNA sequence: TGTGCCAGCAGTTCGTGGACCGGAGGGACCTACGAGCAGTACTTC. Protein sequence: CASSSWTGGTYEQYF.

V usage is TRBV28 and J usage is TRBJ2-5; maybe TRBD2 (5 bases). In germline, CDR1 is MDHEN, CDR2 SYDVKM. This CDR3 is built from 13 residues. Between the trimmed V and J ends, which lost 6 bases and 7 bases, there was a span of 15 bases. Written as DNA, the CDR3 is TGTGCCAGCAGGGCAGCGGCGGCGGGGACCCAGTACTTC. Its protein product is CASRAAAAGTQYF.

The V gene is TRBV5-1, the J gene TRBJ2-3; 8 nucleotides agree with TRBD2. CDR3 size: 15 residues. The germline CDR1 and CDR2 sequences are SGHRS and YFSETQ. V lost 0 bases and J lost 3; bases outside the gene matches: 3. This CDR3 reads CASSLGASGTDTQYF. DNA for the CDR3: TGCGCCAGCAGCTTGGGGGCTAGCGGGACAGATACGCAGTATTTT.

The rearrangement links TRBV5-4 to TRBJ1-2, with D unresolved. Per the germline V gene, CDR1 is SGHNT and CDR2 is YYREEE (reference sequence). V was cut by 3 bases and J by 4 bases, with 4 bases left in between. The CDR3 extends over 11 amino acids. CDR3 protein: CASSSGYGYTF. The CDR3 bases are TGTGCCAGCAGCTCAGGCTATGGCTACACCTTC. The full variable domain, rest sourced from reference TRBV5-4 and TRBJ1-2, is ETGVTQSPTHLIKTRGQQVTLRCSSQSGHNTVSWYQQALGQGPQFIFQYYREEENGRGNFPPRFSGLQFPNYSSELNVNALELDDSALYLCASSSGYGYTFGSGTRLTVV.

V is TRBV11-2 and J is TRBJ1-4; D possibly corresponds to TRBD1 (5 bases). The CDR3 totals 16 residues. CDR1 and CDR2 from the germline V gene are SGHAT and FQNNGV. V lost 3 bases, J lost 3 bases, and 14 bases lay in between. CDR3 DNA sequence: TGTGCCAGCAGCTTGGAGGCGGGGCAAGCTAATGAAAAACTGTTTTTT. Residues: CASSLEAGQANEKLFF.

V and J are TRBV6-5 and TRBJ2-2; 7 nucleotides match TRBD1. Per germline, CDR1 MNHEY and CDR2 SVGAGI. The V gene end was trimmed by 6 bases and the J gene end by 3 bases; junction bases not matched to a gene: 7. This CDR3 has 15 amino acids. The CDR3 reads CASRGGLGDTGELFF. The DNA of the CDR3 is TGTGCCAGCAGAGGGGGCTTGGGGGACACCGGGGAGCTGTTTTTT.

This rearrangement joins TRBV14 to TRBJ2-5, with 11 bases identical to TRBD2. Germline V gives CDR1 SGHDN, CDR2 FVKESK. V shed 2 bases, J shed 9 bases, and the junction held 8 bases outside the gene matches. This CDR3 is 15 amino acids long. CDR3 region: CASSQFPSGRRAQYF. CDR3 nucleotides: TGTGCCAGCAGCCAATTCCCTAGCGGGAGGAGGGCCCAGTACTTC. Full variable domain (rest looked up from reference TRBV14 and TRBJ2-5): EAGVTQFPSHSVIEKGQTVTLRCDPISGHDNLYWYRRVMGKEIKFLLHFVKESKQDESGMPNNRFLAERTGGTYSTLKVQPAELEDSGVYFCASSQFPSGRRAQYFGPGTRLLVL.

The chain combines TRBV4-2 with TRBJ2-3; 8 bases are shared with TRBD2. Germline loops: CDR1 LGHNA, CDR2 YNFKEQ. This CDR3 is 17 amino acids long. V was pared by 0 bases and J by 2 bases, with 7 bases of the junction left unmatched. Written as DNA, the CDR3 is TGTGCCAGCAGCCAAGACGTAACGGGAGGGTTCACAGATACGCAGTATTTT. Encoded protein: CASSQDVTGGFTDTQYF.

The chain uses TRBV14 and TRBJ1-2; 8 positions agree with TRBD1. CDR3 length: 14 amino acids. Unmatched junction bases numbered 7, after V lost 6 bases and J lost 4 bases. CDR1 SGHDN and CDR2 FVKESK come from the germline V gene. The CDR3, as DNA: TGTGCCAGCAGTAGACAGGGGATTAGCTATGGCTACACCTTC. This codes for CASSRQGISYGYTF.

The rearrangement links TRBV7-3 to TRBJ2-1; 13 nucleotides align to TRBD2. Germline CDR1 and CDR2: SGHTA and FQGTGA. This CDR3 contains 15 residues. Trimming cost V 5 bases and J 7 bases; bases outside gene matches: 5. The CDR3 DNA reads TGTGCCAGCAGCCGGACTAGCGGGAGTGGGAATGAGCAGTTCTTC. It is translated as CASSRTSGSGNEQFF.